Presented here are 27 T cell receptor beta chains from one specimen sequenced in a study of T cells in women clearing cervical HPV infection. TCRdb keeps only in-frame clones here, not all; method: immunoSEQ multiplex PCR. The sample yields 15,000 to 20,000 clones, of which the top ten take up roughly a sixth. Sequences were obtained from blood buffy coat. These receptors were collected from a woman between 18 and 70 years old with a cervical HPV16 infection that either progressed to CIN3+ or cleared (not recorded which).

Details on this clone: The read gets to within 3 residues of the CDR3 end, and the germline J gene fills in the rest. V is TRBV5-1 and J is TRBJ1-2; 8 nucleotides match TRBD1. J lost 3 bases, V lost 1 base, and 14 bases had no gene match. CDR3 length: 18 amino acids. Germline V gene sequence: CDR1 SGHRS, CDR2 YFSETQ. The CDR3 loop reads CASSLSPGQGQAHYGYTF. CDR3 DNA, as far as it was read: TGCGCCAGCAGCTTGTCCCCCGGTCAGGGACAGGCCCACTATGGC. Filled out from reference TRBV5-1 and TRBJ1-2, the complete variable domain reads KAGVTQTPRYLIKTRGQQVTLSCSPISGHRSVSWYQQTPGQGLQFLFEYFSETQRNKGNFPGRFSGRQFSNSRSEMNVSTLELGDSALYLCASSLSPGQGQAHYGYTFGSGTRLTVV.

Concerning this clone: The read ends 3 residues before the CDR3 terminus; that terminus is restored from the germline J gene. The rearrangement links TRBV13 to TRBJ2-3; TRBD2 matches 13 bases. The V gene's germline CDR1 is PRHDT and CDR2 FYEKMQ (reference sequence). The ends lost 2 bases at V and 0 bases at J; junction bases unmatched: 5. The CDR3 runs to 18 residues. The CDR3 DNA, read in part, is TGTGCCAGCAGCTTAAGGACTAGCGGGGGCCCTAGCACAGATACG. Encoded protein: CASSLRTSGGPSTDT. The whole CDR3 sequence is CASSLRTSGGPSTDTQYF. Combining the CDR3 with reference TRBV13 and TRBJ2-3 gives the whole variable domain AAGVIQSPRHLIKEKRETATLKCYPIPRHDTVYWYQQGPGQDPQFLISFYEKMQSDKGSIPDRFSAQQFSDYHSELNMSSLELGDSALYFCASSLRTSGGPSTDTQYFGPGTRLTVL.

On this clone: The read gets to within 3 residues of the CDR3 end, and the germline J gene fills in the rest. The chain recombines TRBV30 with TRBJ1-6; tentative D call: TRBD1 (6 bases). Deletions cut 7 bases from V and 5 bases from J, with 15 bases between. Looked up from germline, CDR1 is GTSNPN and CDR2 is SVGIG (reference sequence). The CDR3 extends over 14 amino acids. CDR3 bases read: TGTGCCTACGGACGGGACACAAATAATTCACCC. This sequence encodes CAYGRDTNNSP. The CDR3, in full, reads CAYGRDTNNSPLHF. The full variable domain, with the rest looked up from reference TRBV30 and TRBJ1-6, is SQTIHQWPATLVQPVGSPLSLECTVEGTSNPNLYWYRQAAGRGLQLLFYSVGIGQISSEVPQNLSASRPQDRQFILSSKKLLLSDSGFYLCAYGRDTNNSPLHFGNGTRLTVT.

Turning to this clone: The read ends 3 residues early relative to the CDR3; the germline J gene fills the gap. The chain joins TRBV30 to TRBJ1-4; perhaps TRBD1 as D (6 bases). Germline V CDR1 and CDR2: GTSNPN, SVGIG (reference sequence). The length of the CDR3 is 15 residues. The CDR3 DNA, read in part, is TGTGCCTGGAGTAACAGCGGGGGCCCCAAGGCCGTA. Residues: CAWSNSGGPKAV. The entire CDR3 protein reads CAWSNSGGPKAVLFF.

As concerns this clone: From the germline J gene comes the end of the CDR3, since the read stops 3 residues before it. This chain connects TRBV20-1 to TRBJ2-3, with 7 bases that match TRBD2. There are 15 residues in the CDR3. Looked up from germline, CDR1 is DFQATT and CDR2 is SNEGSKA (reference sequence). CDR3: CSARESQRGLETQYF. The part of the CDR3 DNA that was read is TGCAGTGCTAGAGAATCCCAGCGGGGCTTGGAGACG.

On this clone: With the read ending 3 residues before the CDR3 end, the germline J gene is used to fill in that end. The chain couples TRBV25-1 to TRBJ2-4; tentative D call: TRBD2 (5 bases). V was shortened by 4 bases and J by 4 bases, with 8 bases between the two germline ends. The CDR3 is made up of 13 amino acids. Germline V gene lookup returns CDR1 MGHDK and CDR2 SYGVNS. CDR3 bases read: TGTGCCAGCAGTGCACTAGGGAAAAACATT. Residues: CASSALGKNI. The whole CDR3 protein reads CASSALGKNIQYF.

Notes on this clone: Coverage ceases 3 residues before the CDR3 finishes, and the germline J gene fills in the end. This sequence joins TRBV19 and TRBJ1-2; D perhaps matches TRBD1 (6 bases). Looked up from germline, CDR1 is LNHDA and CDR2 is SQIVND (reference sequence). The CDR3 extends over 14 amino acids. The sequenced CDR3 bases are TGTGCCAGTAGTACGAAGCGGGGGGGCAATGAC. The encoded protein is CASSTKRGGND. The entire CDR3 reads CASSTKRGGNDYTF.

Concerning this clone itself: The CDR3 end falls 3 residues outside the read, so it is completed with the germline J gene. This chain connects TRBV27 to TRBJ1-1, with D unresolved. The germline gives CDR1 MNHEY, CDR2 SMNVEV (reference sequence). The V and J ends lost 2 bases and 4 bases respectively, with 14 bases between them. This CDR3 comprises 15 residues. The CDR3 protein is CASSLSRNGGTEAFF. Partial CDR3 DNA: TGTGCCAGCAGTTTAAGCAGGAACGGTGGCACTGAA.

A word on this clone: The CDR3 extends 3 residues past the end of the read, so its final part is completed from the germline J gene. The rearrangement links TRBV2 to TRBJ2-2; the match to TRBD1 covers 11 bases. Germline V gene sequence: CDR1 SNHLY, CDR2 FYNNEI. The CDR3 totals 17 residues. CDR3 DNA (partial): TGTGCCAGCAGTGACGCCGGACAGGGGGCAACTAATGAAAAG. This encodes CASSDAGQGATNEK. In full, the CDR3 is CASSDAGQGATNEKLFF.

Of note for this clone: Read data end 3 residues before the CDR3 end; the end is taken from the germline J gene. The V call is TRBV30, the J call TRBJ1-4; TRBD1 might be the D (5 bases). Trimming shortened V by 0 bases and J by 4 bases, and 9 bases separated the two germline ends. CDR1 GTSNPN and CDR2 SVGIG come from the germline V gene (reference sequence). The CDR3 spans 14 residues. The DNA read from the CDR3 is TGTGCCTGGAGTGTCGGGGGGATTAATGAAAAA. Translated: CAWSVGGINEK. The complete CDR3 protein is CAWSVGGINEKLFF.

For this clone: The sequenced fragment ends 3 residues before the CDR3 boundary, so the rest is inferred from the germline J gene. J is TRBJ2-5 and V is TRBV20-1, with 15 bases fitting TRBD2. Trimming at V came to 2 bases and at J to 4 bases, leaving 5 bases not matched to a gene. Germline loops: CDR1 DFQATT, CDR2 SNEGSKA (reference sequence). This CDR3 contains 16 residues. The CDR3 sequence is CSARYGTSGGRETQYF. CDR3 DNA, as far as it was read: TGCAGTGCTAGATACGGGACTAGCGGGGGGAGAGAGACC.

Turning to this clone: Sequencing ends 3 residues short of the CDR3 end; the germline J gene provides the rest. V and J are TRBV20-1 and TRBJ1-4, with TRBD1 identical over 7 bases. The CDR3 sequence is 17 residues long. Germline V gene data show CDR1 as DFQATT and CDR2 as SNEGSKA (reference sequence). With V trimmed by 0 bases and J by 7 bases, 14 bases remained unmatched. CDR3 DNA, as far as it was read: TGCAGTGCTAGAGATGAACAGGGGACAATATGGGGTGAAAAA. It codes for CSARDEQGTIWGEK. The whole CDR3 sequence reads CSARDEQGTIWGEKLFF.

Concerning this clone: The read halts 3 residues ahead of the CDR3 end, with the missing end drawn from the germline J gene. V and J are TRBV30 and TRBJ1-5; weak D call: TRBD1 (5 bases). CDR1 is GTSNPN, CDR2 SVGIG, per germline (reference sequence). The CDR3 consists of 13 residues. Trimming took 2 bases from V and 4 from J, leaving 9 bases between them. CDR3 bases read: TGTGCCTGGAGTCCTGGGGCGAATCAGCCC. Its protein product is CAWSPGANQP. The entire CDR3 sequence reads CAWSPGANQPQHF.

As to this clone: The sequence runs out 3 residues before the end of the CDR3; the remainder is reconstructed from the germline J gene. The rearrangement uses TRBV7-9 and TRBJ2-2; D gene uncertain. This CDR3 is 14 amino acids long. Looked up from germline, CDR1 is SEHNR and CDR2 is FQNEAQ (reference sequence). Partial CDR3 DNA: TGTGCCAGCAGCTTCAGCGCATCTTCTGAAAAG. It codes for CASSFSASSEK. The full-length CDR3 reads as CASSFSASSEKLFF.

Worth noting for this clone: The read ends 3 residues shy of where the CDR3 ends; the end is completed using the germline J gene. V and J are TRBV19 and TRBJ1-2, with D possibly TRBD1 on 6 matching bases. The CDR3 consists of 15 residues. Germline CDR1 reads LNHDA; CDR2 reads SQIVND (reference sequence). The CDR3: CASREGGLSTDTYTF. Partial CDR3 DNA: TGTGCCAGTAGGGAGGGGGGGTTGAGCACAGATACC.

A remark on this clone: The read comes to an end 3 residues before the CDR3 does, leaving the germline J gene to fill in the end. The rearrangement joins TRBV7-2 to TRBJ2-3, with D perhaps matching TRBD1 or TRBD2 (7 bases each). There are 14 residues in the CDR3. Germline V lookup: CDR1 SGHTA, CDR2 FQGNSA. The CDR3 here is CASSTQGGGQPQYF. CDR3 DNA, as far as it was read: TGTGCCAGCAGCACCCAGGGGGGAGGGCAGCCG.

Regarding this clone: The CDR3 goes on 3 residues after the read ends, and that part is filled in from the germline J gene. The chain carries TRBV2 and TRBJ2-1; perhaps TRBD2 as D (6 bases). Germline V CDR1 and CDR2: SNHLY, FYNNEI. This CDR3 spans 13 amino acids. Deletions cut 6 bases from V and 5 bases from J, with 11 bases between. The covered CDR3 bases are TGTGCCAGCAGGGGGTGGGGGGACAATGAG. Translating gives CASRGWGDNE. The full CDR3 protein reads CASRGWGDNEQFF.

Partial CDR3 DNA: TGCAGTGCCACTAGGACAGGGGGCACTGAA. Translating gives CSATRTGGTE. The whole CDR3 protein reads CSATRTGGTEAFF. The chain employs TRBV20-1 and TRBJ1-1, with 10 nucleotides matching TRBD1. The CDR3 extends 3 residues past the end of the read, so its final part is completed from the germline J gene. The length of the CDR3 is 13 residues. Germline V gives CDR1 DFQATT, CDR2 SNEGSKA (reference sequence). V shed 6 bases and J 4 bases; nucleotides not matched to a gene: 5.

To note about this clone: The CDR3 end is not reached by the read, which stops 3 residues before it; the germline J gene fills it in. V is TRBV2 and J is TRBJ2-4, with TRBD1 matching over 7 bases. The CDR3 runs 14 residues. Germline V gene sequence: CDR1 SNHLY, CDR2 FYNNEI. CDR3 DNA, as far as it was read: TGTGCCAGCAGTGAAGCGTCGACAGGGTGGGGT. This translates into CASSEASTGWG. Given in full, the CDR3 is CASSEASTGWGQYF. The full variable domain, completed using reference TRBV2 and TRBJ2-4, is EPEVTQTPSHQVTQMGQEVILRCVPISNHLYFYWYRQILGQKVEFLVSFYNNEISEKSEIFDDQFSVERPDGSNFTLKIRSTKLEDSAMYFCASSEASTGWGQYFGAGTRLSVL.

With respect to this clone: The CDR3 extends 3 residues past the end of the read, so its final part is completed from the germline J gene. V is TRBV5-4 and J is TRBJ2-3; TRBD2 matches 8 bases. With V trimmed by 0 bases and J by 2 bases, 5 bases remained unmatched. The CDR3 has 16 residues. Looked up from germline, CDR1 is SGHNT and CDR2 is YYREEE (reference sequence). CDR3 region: CASSLGRGASTDTQYF. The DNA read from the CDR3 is TGTGCCAGCAGCTTGGGGCGGGGGGCATCCACAGATACG. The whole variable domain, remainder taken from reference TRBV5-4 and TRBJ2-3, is ETGVTQSPTHLIKTRGQQVTLRCSSQSGHNTVSWYQQALGQGPQFIFQYYREEENGRGNFPPRFSGLQFPNYSSELNVNALELDDSALYLCASSLGRGASTDTQYFGPGTRLTVL.

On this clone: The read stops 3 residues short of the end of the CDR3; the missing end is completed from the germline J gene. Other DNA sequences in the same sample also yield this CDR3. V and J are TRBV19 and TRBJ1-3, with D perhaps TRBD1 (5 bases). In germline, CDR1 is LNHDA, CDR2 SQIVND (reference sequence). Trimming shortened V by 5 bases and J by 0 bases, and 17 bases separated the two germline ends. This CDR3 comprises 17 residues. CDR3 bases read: TGTGCCAGTAGTCCGACGCCACAGGTGATCTCTGGAAACACC. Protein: CASSPTPQVISGNT. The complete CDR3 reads CASSPTPQVISGNTIYF.

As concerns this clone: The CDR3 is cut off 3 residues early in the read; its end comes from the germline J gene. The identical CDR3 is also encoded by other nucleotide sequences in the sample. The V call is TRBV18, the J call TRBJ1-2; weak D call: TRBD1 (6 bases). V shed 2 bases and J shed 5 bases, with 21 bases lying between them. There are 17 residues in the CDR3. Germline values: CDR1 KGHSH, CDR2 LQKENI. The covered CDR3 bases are TGTGCCAGCTCACCATCAATCCGGGACACCACAGGGTATGGC. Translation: CASSPSIRDTTGYG. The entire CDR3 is CASSPSIRDTTGYGYTF. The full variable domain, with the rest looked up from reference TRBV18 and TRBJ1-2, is NAGVMQNPRHLVRRRGQEARLRCSPMKGHSHVYWYRQLPEEGLKFMVYLQKENIIDESGMPKERFSAEFPKEGPSILRIQQVVRGDSAAYFCASSPSIRDTTGYGYTFGSGTRLTVV.

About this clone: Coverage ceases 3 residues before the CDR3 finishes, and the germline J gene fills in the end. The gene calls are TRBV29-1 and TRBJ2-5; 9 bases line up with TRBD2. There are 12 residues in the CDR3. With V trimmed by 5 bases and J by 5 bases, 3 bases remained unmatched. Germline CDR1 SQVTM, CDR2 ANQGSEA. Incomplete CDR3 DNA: TGCAGCGTTCAAAGCGGGGGGGAGACC. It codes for CSVQSGGET. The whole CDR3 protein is CSVQSGGETQYF.

The CDR3 bases that were read are TGCGCCAGCAGCTTGCGCGGGGGGGCTACAGATACC. It is translated as CASSLRGGATDT. The complete CDR3 sequence is CASSLRGGATDTQYF. The chain employs TRBV5-1 and TRBJ2-5; 9 bases fit TRBD2. The DNA ends 3 residues before the CDR3 does, and the rest of the CDR3 is filled in from the germline J gene. Germline assignment: CDR1 SGHRS and CDR2 YFSETQ. The CDR3 totals 15 residues.

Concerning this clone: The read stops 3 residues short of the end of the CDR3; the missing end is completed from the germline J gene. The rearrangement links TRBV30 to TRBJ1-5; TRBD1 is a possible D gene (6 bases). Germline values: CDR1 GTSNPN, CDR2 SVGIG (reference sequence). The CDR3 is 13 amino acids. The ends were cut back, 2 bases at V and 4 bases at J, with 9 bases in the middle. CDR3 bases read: TGTGCCTGGAGTACAGGGCTTAATCAGCCC. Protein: CAWSTGLNQP. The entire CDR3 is CAWSTGLNQPQHF.

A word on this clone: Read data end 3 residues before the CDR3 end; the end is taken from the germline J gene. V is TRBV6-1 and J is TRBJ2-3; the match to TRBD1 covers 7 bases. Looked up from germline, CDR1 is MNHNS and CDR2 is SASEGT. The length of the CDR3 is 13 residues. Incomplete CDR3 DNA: TGTGCCAGCAGGGAACAGGGGCAGGAGACG. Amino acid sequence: CASREQGQET. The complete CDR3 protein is CASREQGQETQYF.

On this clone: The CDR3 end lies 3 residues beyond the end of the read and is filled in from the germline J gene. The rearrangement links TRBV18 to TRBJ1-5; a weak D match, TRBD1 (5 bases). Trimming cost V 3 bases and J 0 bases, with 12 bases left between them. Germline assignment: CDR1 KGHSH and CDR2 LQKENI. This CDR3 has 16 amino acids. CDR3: CASSPVGAYSNQPQHF. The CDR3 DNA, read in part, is TGTGCCAGCTCACCGGTTGGGGCATATAGCAATCAGCCC.